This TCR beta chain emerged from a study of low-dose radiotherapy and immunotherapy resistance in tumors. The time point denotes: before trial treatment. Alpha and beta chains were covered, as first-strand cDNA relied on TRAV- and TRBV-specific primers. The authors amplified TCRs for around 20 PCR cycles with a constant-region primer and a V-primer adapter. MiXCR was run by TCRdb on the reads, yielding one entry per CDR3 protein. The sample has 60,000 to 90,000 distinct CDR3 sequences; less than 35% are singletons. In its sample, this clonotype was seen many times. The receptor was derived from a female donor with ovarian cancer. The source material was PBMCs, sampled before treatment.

CDR3 sequence: CASSSADTQYF. Written as DNA, the CDR3 is TGTGCCAGCAGTTCGGCAGATACGCAGTATTTT. The chain combines TRBV12-3 or TRBV12-4 with TRBJ2-3; D is ambiguous. This CDR3 is built from 11 residues. The V end was cut by 4 bases, the J end by 4 bases, with 3 bases between.